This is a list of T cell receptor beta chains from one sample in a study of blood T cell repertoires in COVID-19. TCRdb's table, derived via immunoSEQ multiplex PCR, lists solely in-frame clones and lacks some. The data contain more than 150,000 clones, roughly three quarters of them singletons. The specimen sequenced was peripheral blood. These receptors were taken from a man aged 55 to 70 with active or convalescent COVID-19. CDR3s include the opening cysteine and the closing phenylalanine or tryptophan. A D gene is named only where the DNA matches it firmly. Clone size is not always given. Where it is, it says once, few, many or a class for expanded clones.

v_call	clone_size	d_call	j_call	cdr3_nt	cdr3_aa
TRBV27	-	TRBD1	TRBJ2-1	TGTGCCAGCAGTGTACAGGGGTCCTACAATGAGCAGTTCTTC	CASSVQGSYNEQFF
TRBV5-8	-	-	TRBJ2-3	TGTGCCAGCAGCTTGGTCGGACTACTTAGCACAGATACGCAGTATTTT	CASSLVGLLSTDTQYF
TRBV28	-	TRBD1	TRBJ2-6	TGTGCCACCCTCGGCGTATTCAGGGGGGGGGCCAACGTCCTGACTTTC	CATLGVFRGGANVLTF
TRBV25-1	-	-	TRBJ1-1	TGTGCCAGCAGTGAATCGGTGGGCTTAGGCAACACTGAAGCTTTCTTT	CASSESVGLGNTEAFF
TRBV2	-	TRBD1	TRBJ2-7	TGTGCCAGCAGCACCGGGACAGCGAAGCAGTACTTC	CASSTGTAKQYF
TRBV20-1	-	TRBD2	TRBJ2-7	TGCAGTGCTAGTTCTGCGGGGGGCTACGAGCAGTACTTC	CSASSAGGYEQYF
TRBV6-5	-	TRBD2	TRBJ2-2	TGTGCCAGCAGTTACGAAGCGGGAGGAGGCACCGGGGAGCTGTTTTTT	CASSYEAGGGTGELFF
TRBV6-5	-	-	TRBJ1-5	TGTGCCAGCAGGGTTGGGGCGGGGGTGAGTCAGCCCCAGCATTTT	CASRVGAGVSQPQHF
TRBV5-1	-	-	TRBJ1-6	TGCGCCAGCAGCTTGGACAGGAATTCACCCCTCCACTTT	CASSLDRNSPLHF
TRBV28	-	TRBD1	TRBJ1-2	TGTGCCAGCTTGACAGGGGGCCTTGGCTACACCTTC	CASLTGGLGYTF
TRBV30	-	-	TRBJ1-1	TGTGCCCATGCGGGGGGGTTGGTCATGAACACTGAAGCTTTCTTT	CAHAGGLVMNTEAFF
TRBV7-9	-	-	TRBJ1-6	TGTGCCAGCAGCTCCCCCCGGTATAATTCACCCCTCCACTTT	CASSSPRYNSPLHF
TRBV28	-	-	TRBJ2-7	TGTGCCAGCCGACCCACAGTTCTCTCAAGCTCCTACGAGCAGTACTTC	CASRPTVLSSSYEQYF
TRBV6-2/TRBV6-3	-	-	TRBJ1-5	TGTGCCAGCAGCCCCACCCGGGGCGGAGGGCTAGAGCCCCAGCATTTT	CASSPTRGGGLEPQHF
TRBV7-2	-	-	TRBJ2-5	TGTGCCAGCAGTCGGGGGGCGGGACAAGAGACCCAGTACTTC	CASSRGAGQETQYF
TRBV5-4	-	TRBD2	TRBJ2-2	TGTGCCAGCAGCTTACTAGCGGGAGGGGTACCCACCGGGGAGCTGTTTTTT	CASSLLAGGVPTGELFF
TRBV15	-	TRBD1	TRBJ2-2	TGTGCCACCAGCAGAGGCGGGACAGGGTACACCGGGGAGCTGTTTTTT	CATSRGGTGYTGELFF
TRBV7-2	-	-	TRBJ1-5	TGTGCCAGCAGCTCACAGGGAGTGGGCAATCAGCCCCAGCATTTT	CASSSQGVGNQPQHF
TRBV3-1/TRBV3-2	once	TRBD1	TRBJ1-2	TGTGCCAGCAGCCAAGGTGGCGGACAGGGAGCCCCTAACTATGGCTACACCTTC	CASSQGGGQGAPNYGYTF
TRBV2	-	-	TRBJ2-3	TGTGCCAGCAGTGTGAGGGAGAACACAGATACGCAGTATTTT	CASSVRENTDTQYF
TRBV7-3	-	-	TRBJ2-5	TGTGCCAGCAGCCTAAACGGACAGACCCAAGAGACCCAGTACTTC	CASSLNGQTQETQYF
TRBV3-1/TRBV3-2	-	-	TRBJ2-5	TGTGCCAGCAGCTCCAGTCGAGGGTGGCAGACCCAGTACTTC	CASSSSRGWQTQYF
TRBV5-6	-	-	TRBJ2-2	TGTGCCAGCAGCTTCGGGGGAGACGGGGAGCTGTTTTTT	CASSFGGDGELFF
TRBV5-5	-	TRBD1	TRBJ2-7	TGTGCCAGCAGCTCGGGACAGGCCTCCTACGAGCAGTACTTC	CASSSGQASYEQYF
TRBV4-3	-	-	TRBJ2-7	TGCGCCAGCAGCCAAGATGGGGCAGGAGCGGGTTACGAGCAGTACTTC	CASSQDGAGAGYEQYF
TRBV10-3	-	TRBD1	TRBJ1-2	TGTGCCATAAGGGGGACAGGGATTGACTATGGCTACACCTTC	CAIRGTGIDYGYTF
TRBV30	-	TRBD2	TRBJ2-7	TGTGCCTGCGGGACTAGCTACGAGCAGTACTTC	CACGTSYEQYF
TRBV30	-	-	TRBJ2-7	TGTGCCTGGAGCCAAGGGGGAATCTACGAGCAGTACTTC	CAWSQGGIYEQYF
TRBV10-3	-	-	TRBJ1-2	TGTGCCATCAGCGCTCACCGGGACACCCCTAACTATGGCTACACCTTC	CAISAHRDTPNYGYTF
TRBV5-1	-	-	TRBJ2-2	TGCGCCAGCAGCCCCCGGATCACCGGGGCCGGGGAGCTGTTTTTT	CASSPRITGAGELFF
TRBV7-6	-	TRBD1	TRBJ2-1	TGTGCCAGCAGCTTAGACCTCCGTAGGGACAGCGAGCAGTTCTTC	CASSLDLRRDSEQFF
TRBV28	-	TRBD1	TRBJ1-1	TGTGCCAGCAGCCGTACTCTTGTTTCCGGGACAGGAGAAGCTTTCTTT	CASSRTLVSGTGEAFF
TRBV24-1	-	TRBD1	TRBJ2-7	TGTGCCACCAGTGATCCCCGGGACAGGGGGCACGAGCAGTACTTC	CATSDPRDRGHEQYF
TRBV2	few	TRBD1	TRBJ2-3	TGTGCCAGCGGAGGAGGACAGGCGGAGGATACGCAGTATTTT	CASGGGQAEDTQYF
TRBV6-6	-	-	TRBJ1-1	TGTGCCAGCAGTCCTCAGGGATATACTGAAGCTTTCTTT	CASSPQGYTEAFF
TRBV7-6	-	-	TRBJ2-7	TGTGCCAGCAGCCTTCCAGGGTCCCACGAGCAGTACTTC	CASSLPGSHEQYF
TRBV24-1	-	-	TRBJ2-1	TGTGCCACCAGCGGGACTTTCCCTCGTCAGTTCTTC	CATSGTFPRQFF
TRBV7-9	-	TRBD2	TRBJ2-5	TGTGCCAGCAGCTTAGAGCTAGCGGGACTCACCTTTGAAGAGACCCAGTACTTC	CASSLELAGLTFEETQYF
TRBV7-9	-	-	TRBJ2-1	TGTGCCAGCAGCTTAGTTAGAGCTTCCTACAATGAGCAGTTCTTC	CASSLVRASYNEQFF
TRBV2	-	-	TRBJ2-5	TGTGCCAGCAGTGAAGAGCGACCCGAGACCCAGTACTTC	CASSEERPETQYF